The following is a TCR beta chain sequence with its context. Antigen unknown. The data were taken from a study of human T cells and chemical hapten exposure. Study-wide context: Upper back patch tests used 0.01% DPC, scored after 6 days. The study's findings and limits: Expanded TCRs were compared with controls, and the expanded TCRs formed significantly more large CDR3 similarity clusters.

Individual cDNA molecules received unique molecular identifiers in the library. TCRdb re-derived calls from the RACE reads in MiXCR, one entry per CDR3 protein. The table records some 180,000 distinct CDR3 sequences, about 25% of them present only once. Germline V CDR1 and CDR2: SGHNT, YENEEA. V lost 0 bases and J lost 9; bases outside the gene matches: 12. The CDR3 runs 17 residues. Specified time point: patch test 3, about 24 weeks after DPC sensitization. Documented treatment: therapeutic diphenylcyclopropenone sensitization with weekly scalp DPC. V gene TRBV11-3 combines with J gene TRBJ2-1; 9 bases are shared with TRBD2. This material consisted of whole blood, taken in connection with sensitization to the hapten diphenylcyclopropenone (DPC). The receptor comes from a woman between 40 and 50 years old with alopecia areata. Some clones in this sample may be carry-over from other donors' samples. The CDR3 nucleotides are TGTGCCAGCAGCTTAGATCGTGTTAGCGGGGGTGCCGGTGAGCAGTTCTTC. This encodes CASSLDRVSGGAGEQFF.